This T cell receptor (beta chain) comes out of a study of response to subunit inactivated influenza vaccine. General study results and limits: Authors suggested each seasonal influenza vaccination recruits few new T cells.

V gave up 6 bases and J gave up 1 base; unmatched junction bases: 5. The germline CDR1 and CDR2 sequences are MNHNS and SASEGT. This CDR3 contains 14 residues. Using its own MiXCR run on the RT-PCR reads, TCRdb lists one record per CDR3 protein. Of 450,000 to 600,000 distinct CDR3 sequences listed, 7.6% were seen once; the top ten hold roughly 13%. A note on this clonotype: Its antigen is not known.

The specimen comprised PBMCs from blood, sampled less than 30 months after vaccination. The chain joins TRBV6-1 to TRBJ2-7, with 8 bases lining up with TRBD2. This receptor was taken from a man aged 45 to 70 who received an inactivated influenza vaccine. The CDR3 region is CASRDSGTSYEQYF. CDR3 sequence (DNA): TGTGCCAGCAGAGATAGCGGGACGTCCTACGAGCAGTACTTC.